These T cell receptor beta chains were read from a single sample in a study of PD-1 blockade in mismatch repair-deficient tumors. Profiled with immunoSEQ multiplex PCR; TCRdb holds only in-frame clones, not every one. The sample consists of about 14,000 clones, approximately 82% of them appearing once. The input for sequencing was PBMCs, taken less than 15 weeks after starting pembrolizumab. These receptors all stem from an adult with mismatch repair-deficient cancer. Both conserved end residues are trimmed from each CDR3.

v_call: TRBV28
cdr3_aa: ASKYGAFNYGYT

v_call: TRBV7-3
cdr3_aa: ASSSTGATNEKLF

v_call: TRBV19
cdr3_aa: ASSMVGRVETQY

v_call: TRBV27
cdr3_aa: ASSLSGLTNTGELF

v_call: TRBV9
cdr3_aa: ASSVGQTPA

v_call: TRBV7-9
cdr3_aa: ASSLALTASYNEQF

v_call: TRBV30
cdr3_aa: AWSGAMNTEAF

v_call: TRBV28
cdr3_aa: ASSFIQNQPQH

v_call: TRBV6-1
cdr3_aa: ASSVVRTGSSYNSPLH

v_call: TRBV5-1
cdr3_aa: ASSLGKGGEETQY

v_call: TRBV27
cdr3_aa: ASRQGLASQETQY

v_call: TRBV27
cdr3_aa: ASSLGWAIFESSGANVLT

v_call: TRBV14
cdr3_aa: GGRSGQRQGQESDTQY

v_call: TRBV18
cdr3_aa: ASSPQPGTANTEAF

v_call: TRBV9
cdr3_aa: ASSVGSAQGGSPLH

v_call: TRBV11-3
cdr3_aa: ASSRLLGGEQF

v_call: TRBV19
cdr3_aa: ASRYLSGGKNNEQF

v_call: TRBV5-6
cdr3_aa: ASSSGDRGLNTEAF

v_call: TRBV7-3
cdr3_aa: ASSQPGELGGNTIY

v_call: TRBV15
cdr3_aa: ATSRSGTSGTQY

v_call: TRBV5-6
cdr3_aa: ASSLAPNTGELF

v_call: TRBV29-1
cdr3_aa: SVRSWTGGDNEQF

v_call: TRBV6-5
cdr3_aa: ASSSLNSYNSPLH

v_call: TRBV5-1
cdr3_aa: ASSFSLALLETQY

v_call: TRBV5-1
cdr3_aa: ASSFVQGGPGELF

v_call: TRBV10-1
cdr3_aa: ASSHSTDTQY

v_call: TRBV28
cdr3_aa: ASKGDYEQY

v_call: TRBV4-1
cdr3_aa: ASSQPGQGVVGQY

v_call: TRBV7-9
cdr3_aa: ASSSESYEQY

v_call: TRBV18
cdr3_aa: ASSVQGTSGGSSYEQY

v_call: TRBV5-6
cdr3_aa: ASSHGAAGSGTEAF

v_call: TRBV27
cdr3_aa: ASSLGRGTGELF

v_call: TRBV30
cdr3_aa: AWSTSGSSRDTQY

v_call: TRBV27
cdr3_aa: ASSSNYGQLSYEQY

v_call: TRBV21-1
cdr3_aa: ASSKVPSHGREIQY

v_call: TRBV5-8
cdr3_aa: ASSRGGVTYNEQF